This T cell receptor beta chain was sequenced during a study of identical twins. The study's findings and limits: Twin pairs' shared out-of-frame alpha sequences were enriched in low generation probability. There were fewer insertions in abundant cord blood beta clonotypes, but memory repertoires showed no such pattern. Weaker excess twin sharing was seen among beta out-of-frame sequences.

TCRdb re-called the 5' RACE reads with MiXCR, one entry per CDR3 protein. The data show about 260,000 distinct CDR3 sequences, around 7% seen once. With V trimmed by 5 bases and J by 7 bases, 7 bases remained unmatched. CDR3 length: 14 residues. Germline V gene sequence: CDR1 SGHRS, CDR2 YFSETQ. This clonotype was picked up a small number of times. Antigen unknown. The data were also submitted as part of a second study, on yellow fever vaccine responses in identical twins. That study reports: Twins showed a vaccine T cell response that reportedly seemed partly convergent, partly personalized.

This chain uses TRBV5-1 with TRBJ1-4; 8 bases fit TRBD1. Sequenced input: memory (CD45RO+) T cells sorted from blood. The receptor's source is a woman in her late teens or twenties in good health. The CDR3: CASSNGQGGEKLFF. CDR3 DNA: TGCGCCAGCAGTAATGGACAGGGTGGTGAAAAACTGTTTTTT.